Given below is one TCR beta chain in context. This sample was included in a study of T cell clusters in autoimmune cytopenias. One tube held mixed TRB-A and TRB-B primer pools for touch-down PCR. From the multiplex PCR reads, TCRdb lists one entry per CDR3 protein and no DNA. The sample table includes over 7,500 distinct CDR3 sequences. The CDR3 runs 14 residues. Looked up from germline, CDR1 is LNHDA and CDR2 is SQIVND (reference sequence). TRB was amplified from approximately 230 ng of peripheral blood genomic DNA per sample. The sample comprised peripheral blood. This receptor was obtained from a human donor with an autoimmune cytopenia or autoimmune hepatitis (not recorded which). This rearrangement joins TRBV19 to TRBJ2-3; TCRdb's D gene call, TRBD1, goes unchecked for lack of DNA. The chain's CDR3 is CASRLGPPDDTQYF.